One TCR beta chain is described in this entry. What it binds is unknown. The source of the sample is a study of shared clonotypes between healthy human individuals. About the research overall: The study used three CD4 naive, three CD4 memory, two CD8 naive and one CD8 memory plate per donor. Overall study results and limits: Approximately 4.9% of naive CD4 clonotypes were shared across a handful of donors. Among donors, the sharing of clonotypes was expected to be influenced by sequencing depth.

Terminally differentiated effector memory CD45RA+ cells were left out of the naive CD8 fraction, which was CD45RO-negative and positively selected for CCR7. Authors' analysis steps: In the immunoSEQ data, sequences were junction-only and lacked quality scores, so filtering differed. The protocol was immunoSEQ multiplex PCR, while the TCRdb copy is restricted to in-frame clones and leaves out a portion. V and J calls and clone size follow that table, whereas D and trimming were derived from the DNA. The table lists some 600,000 clones, 95% to 97% of them singletons. The V and J ends lost 5 bases and 2 bases respectively, with 14 bases between them. The CDR3 is 15 amino acids. Germline loops: CDR1 SEHNR, CDR2 FQNEAQ (reference sequence).

The sequence derives from a young woman in good health. Sequences were obtained from naive CD8+ T cells sorted from blood. The chain links TRBV7-9 to TRBJ2-3; TRBD1 or TRBD2 may be the D gene (6 bases each). In nucleotides, the CDR3 is TGTGCCAGCAGCCTACCGGAGGGGGTCACAGATACGCAGTATTTT. Encoded protein: CASSLPEGVTDTQYF.